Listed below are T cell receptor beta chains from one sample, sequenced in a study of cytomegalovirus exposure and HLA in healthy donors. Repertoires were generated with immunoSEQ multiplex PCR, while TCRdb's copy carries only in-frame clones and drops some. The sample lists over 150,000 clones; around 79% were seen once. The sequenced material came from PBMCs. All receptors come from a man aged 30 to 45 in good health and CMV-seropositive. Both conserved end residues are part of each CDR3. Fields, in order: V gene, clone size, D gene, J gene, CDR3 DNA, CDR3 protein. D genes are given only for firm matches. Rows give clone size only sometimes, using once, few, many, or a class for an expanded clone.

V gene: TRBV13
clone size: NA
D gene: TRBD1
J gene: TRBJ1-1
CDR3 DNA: TGTGCCAGCAGCCGGGACAGGGTGATCACTGAAGCTTTCTTT
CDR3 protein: CASSRDRVITEAFF

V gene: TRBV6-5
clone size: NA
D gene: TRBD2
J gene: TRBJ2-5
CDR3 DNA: TGTGCCAGCAGACTAGCGGGAGGGGGAGAGACCCAGTACTTC
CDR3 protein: CASRLAGGGETQYF

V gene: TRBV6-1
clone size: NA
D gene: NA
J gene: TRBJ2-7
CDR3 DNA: TGTGCCAGCGCCGGCCTGACAGTGTCCGAGCAGTACTTC
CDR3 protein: CASAGLTVSEQYF

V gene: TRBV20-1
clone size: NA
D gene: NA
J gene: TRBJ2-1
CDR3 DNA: TGCAGTGCTATCTACCGGGACAAGCAGTTCTTC
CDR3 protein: CSAIYRDKQFF

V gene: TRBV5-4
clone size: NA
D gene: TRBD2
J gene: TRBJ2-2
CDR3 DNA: TGTGCCAGCAGGCGGGGACTAGCGGGGGGTAACACCGGGGAGCTGTTTTTT
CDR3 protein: CASRRGLAGGNTGELFF

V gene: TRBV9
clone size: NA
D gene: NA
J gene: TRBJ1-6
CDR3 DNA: TGTGCCAGCAGCGTAGGGCCCAGGCAAAATTCACCCCTCCACTTT
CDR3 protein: CASSVGPRQNSPLHF

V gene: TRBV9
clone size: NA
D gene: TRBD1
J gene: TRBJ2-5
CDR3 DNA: TGTGCCAGCAGCGCGAAAGGGACAGCCTACACGGAGACCCAGTACTTC
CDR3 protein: CASSAKGTAYTETQYF

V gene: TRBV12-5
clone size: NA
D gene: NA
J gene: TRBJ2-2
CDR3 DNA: TGTGCTAGTGGTTTGGTAATAAACACCGGGGAGCTGTTTTTT
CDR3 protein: CASGLVINTGELFF

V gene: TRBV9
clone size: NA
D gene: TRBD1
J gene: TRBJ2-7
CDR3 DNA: TGTGCCAGCAGCGTAACGGGGACAGGGCTCTACGAGCAGTACTTC
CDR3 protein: CASSVTGTGLYEQYF

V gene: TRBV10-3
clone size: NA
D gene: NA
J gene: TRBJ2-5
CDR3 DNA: TGTGCCATCACCTCAGGGGCGTTAAGGGGCGAGACCCAGTACTTC
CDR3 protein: CAITSGALRGETQYF

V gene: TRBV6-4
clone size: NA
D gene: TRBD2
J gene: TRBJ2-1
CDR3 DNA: TGTGCCAGCAGCCAAAAGTGGGAGGGCCCCCACAATGAGCAGTTCTTC
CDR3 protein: CASSQKWEGPHNEQFF

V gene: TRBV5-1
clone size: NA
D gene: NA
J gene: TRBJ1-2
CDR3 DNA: TGCGCCAGCAGCGCGTCGACAGCTAACTATGGCTACACCTTC
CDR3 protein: CASSASTANYGYTF

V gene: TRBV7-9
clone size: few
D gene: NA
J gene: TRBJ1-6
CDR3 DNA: TGTGCCAGCAGTCGGACAGACGTCAATAATTCACCCCTCCACTTT
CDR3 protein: CASSRTDVNNSPLHF

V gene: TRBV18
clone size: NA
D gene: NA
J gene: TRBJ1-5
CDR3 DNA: TGTGCCAGCTCACCATTTTACAGGGACGATCAGCCCCAGCATTTT
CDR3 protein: CASSPFYRDDQPQHF

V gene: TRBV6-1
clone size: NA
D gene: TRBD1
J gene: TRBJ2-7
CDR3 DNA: TGTGCCGCGAGGTGGACAGGGGGACACGAGCAGTACTTC
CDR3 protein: CAARWTGGHEQYF

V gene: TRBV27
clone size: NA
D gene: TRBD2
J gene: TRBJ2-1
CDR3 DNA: TGTGCCAGCAGTTCCGTCCCGGGACTAGGGTACAATGAGCAGTTCTTC
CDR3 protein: CASSSVPGLGYNEQFF

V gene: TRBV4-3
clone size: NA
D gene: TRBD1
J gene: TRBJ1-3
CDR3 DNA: TGCGCCAGCAGCCAAGTAGGAGGGGGCGCGAACACCATATATTTT
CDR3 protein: CASSQVGGGANTIYF

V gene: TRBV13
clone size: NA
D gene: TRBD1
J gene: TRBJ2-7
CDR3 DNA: TGTGCCAGCAGCTCCTGGACAGGCCTAGGCGAGCAGTACTTC
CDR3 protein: CASSSWTGLGEQYF

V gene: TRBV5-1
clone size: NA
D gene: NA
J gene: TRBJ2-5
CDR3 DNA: TGCGCCAGCACCCTGGGGACTGAAGAGACCCAGTACTTC
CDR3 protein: CASTLGTEETQYF

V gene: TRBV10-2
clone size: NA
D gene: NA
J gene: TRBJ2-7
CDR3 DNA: TGCGCCAGCAGAAGGAGTCAGACCTACGAGCAGTACTTC
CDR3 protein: CASRRSQTYEQYF

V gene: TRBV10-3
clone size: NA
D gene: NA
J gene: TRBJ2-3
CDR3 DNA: TGTGCCATCAAAGGGCAGGGGTTGGGAGATACGCAGTATTTT
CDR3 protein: CAIKGQGLGDTQYF

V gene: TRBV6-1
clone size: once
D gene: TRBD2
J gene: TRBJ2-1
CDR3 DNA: TGTGCCAGCAGTGAAGGGCGCGGGAGGCTCTCCTACAATGAGCAGTTCTTC
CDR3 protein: CASSEGRGRLSYNEQFF

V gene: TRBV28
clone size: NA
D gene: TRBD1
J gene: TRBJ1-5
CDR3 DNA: TGTGCCAGCATTCCGGGACAGGGGTTTAGCAATCAGCCCCAGCATTTT
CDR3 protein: CASIPGQGFSNQPQHF

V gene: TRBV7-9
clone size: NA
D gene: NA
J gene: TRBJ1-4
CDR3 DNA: TGTGCCAGCAGCCTACAGGGCCGTAGGGATGAAAAACTGTTTTTT
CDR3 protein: CASSLQGRRDEKLFF

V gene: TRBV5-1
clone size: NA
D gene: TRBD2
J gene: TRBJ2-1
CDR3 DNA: TGCGCCAGCAGCGAACTAGCGGCCAACTACAATGAGCAGTTCTTC
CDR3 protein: CASSELAANYNEQFF

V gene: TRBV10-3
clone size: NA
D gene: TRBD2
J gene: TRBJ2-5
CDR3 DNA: TGTGCCATCAGTGAAAGGACTAGCGGTCCTATCCGGGAAGAGACCCAGTACTTC
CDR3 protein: CAISERTSGPIREETQYF

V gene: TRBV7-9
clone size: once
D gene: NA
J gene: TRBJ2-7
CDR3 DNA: TGTGCCAGCAGCTCTAGGGACTCTGCCTACGAGCAGTACTTC
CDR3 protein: CASSSRDSAYEQYF

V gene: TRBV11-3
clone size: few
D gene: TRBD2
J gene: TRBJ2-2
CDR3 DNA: TGTGCCAGCAGCTTAGGAGGACTAGCGGGACTGAACACCGGGGAGCTGTTTTTT
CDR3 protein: CASSLGGLAGLNTGELFF

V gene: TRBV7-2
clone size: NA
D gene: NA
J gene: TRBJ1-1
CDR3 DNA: TGTGCCAGCATCCAATATTGGACAGCCCCCACTGAAGCTTTCTTT
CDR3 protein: CASIQYWTAPTEAFF

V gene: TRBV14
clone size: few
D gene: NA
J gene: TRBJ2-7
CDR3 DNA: TGTGCCAGCAGCCAATTGGGGGCCTCCTACGAGCAGTACTTC
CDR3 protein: CASSQLGASYEQYF

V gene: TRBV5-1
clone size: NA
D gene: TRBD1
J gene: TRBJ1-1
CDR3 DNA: TGCGCCAGCTGGGGGGACAGAGGTAACACTGAAGCTTTCTTT
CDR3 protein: CASWGDRGNTEAFF

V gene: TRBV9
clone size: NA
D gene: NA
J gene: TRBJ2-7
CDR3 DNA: TGTGCCAGCGGAGGGTCTAGCCCGGGCGAAAACGAGCAGTACTTC
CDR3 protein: CASGGSSPGENEQYF

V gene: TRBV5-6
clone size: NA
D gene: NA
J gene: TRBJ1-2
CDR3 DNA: TGTGCCAGCAGCTTATTAGGGGACTATGGCTACACCTTC
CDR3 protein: CASSLLGDYGYTF

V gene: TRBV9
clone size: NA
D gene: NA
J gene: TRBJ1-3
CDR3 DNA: TGTGCCAGCAGCGTAGGAGGGCAGTCAGACACCATATATTTT
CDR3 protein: CASSVGGQSDTIYF

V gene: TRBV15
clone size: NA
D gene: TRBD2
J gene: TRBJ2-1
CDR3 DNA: TGTGCCACCAGCAGAGAACCTAGCGGGGGTCCTCCAGGGGAGCAGTTCTTC
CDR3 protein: CATSREPSGGPPGEQFF

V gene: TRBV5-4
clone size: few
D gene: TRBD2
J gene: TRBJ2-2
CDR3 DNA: TGTGCCAGCAGCTTTAAAGCGGGAGCGGCCGGGGAGCTGTTTTTT
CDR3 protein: CASSFKAGAAGELFF

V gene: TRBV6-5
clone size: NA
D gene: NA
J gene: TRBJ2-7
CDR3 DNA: TGTGCCAGCAGTGGGGGCCTCTACGAGCAGTACTTC
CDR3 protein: CASSGGLYEQYF

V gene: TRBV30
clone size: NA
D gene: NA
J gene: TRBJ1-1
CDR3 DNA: TGTGCCTGCACGGGGGGGACTGAAGCTTTCTTT
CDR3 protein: CACTGGTEAFF

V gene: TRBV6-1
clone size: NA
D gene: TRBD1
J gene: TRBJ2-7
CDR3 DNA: TGTGCCAGCAGCGTGGGGGACAGGCTCGACGAGCAGTACTTC
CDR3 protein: CASSVGDRLDEQYF

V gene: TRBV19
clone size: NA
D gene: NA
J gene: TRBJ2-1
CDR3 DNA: TGTGCCAGTACCGCGACCCGACAGGCCCTTTCCCCGTGGCGGTACAATGAGCAGTTCTTC
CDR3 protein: CASTATRQALSPWRYNEQFF

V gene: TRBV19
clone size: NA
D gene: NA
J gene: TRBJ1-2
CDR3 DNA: TGTGCCAGTAGTATCCAGGGCGTACGATTGCATGGCTACACCTTC
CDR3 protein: CASSIQGVRLHGYTF

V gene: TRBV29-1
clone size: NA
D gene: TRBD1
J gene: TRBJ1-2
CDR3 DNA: TGCAGCGCCTGGACGGCAGGGGGATATGGTGGCTACACCTTC
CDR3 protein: CSAWTAGGYGGYTF

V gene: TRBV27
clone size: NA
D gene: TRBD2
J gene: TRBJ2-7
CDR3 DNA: TGTGCCAGCAGTTATAGCGGGAGGGCCTACGAGCAGTACTTC
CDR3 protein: CASSYSGRAYEQYF

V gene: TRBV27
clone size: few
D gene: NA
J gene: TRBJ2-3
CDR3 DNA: TGTGCCAGCAGGACGCAGCGGAGGGGCTTCACAGATACGCAGTATTTT
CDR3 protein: CASRTQRRGFTDTQYF

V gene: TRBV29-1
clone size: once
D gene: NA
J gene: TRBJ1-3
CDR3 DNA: TGCAGCGTCGGCACGGAGGGGACCATATATTTT
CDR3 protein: CSVGTEGTIYF